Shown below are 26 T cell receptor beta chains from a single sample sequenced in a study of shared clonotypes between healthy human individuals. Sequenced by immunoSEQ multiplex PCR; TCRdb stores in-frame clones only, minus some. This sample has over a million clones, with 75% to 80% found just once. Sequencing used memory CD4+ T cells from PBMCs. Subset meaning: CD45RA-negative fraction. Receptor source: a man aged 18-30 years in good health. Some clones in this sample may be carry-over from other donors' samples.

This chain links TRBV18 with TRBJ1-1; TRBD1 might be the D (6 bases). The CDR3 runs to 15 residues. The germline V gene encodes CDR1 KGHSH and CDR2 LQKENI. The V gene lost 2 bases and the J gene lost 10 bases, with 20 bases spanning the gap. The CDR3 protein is CASSPVRDLQQGAFF. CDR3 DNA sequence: TGTGCCAGCTCACCAGTTAGGGACCTGCAACAGGGAGCTTTCTTT.

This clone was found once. This CDR3 reads CASSEVLAGALVEPPQHF. In DNA, the CDR3 is TGTGCCAGCAGTGAAGTTTTAGCGGGAGCCCTCGTAGAGCCGCCCCAGCATTTT. J is TRBJ1-5 and V is TRBV6-1; D is undetermined. The CDR3 length is 18 residues. Germline values: CDR1 MNHNS, CDR2 SASEGT. Trimming shortened V by 1 base and J by 9 bases, and 25 bases separated the two germline ends.

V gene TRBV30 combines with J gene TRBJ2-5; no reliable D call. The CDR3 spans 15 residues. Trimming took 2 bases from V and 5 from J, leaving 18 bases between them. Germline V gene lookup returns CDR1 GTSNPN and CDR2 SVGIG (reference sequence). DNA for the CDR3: TGTGCCTGGAGTTCTGGCAGTCTTTCGAGGGAGACCCAGTACTTC. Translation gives CAWSSGSLSRETQYF.

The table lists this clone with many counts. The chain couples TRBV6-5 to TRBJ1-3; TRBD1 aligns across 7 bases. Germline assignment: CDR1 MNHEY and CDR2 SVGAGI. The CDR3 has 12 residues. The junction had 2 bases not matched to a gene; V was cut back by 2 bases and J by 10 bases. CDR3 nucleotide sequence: TGTGCCAGCAGTTACGCAGGGGGTACCATATATTTT. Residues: CASSYAGGTIYF.

CDR3 in amino acids: CASKTGGAGNTIYF. The CDR3 DNA sequence: TGTGCCAGTAAGACAGGGGGCGCCGGAAACACCATATATTTT. This rearrangement joins TRBV28 to TRBJ1-3; 10 nucleotides align to TRBD1. The germline gives CDR1 MDHEN, CDR2 SYDVKM. The CDR3 is made up of 14 amino acids. V was clipped by 9 bases and J by 4 bases; unmatched bases: 6.

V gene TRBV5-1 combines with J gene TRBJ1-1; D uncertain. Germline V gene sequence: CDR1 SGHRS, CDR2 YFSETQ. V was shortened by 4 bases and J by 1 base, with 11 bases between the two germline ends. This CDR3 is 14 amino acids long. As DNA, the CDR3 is TGCGCCAGCAGCGTATTCACTCCGAACACTGAAGCTTTCTTT. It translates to CASSVFTPNTEAFF.

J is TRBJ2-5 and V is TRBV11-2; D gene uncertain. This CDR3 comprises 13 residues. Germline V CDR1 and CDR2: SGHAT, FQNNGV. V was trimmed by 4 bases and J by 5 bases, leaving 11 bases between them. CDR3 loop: CASSSLAGETQYF. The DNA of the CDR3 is TGTGCCAGCAGCTCCCTGGCTGGGGAGACCCAGTACTTC. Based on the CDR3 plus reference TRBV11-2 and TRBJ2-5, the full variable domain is EAGVAQSPRYKIIEKRQSVAFWCNPISGHATLYWYQQILGQGPKLLIQFQNNGVVDDSQLPKDRFSAERLKGVDSTLKIQPAKLEDSAVYLCASSSLAGETQYFGPGTRLLVL.

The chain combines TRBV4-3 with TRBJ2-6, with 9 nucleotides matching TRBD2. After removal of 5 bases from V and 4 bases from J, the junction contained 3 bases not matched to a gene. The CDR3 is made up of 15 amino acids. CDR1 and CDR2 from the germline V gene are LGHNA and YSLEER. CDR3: CASSSSGTGANVLTF. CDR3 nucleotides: TGCGCCAGCAGCTCTAGCGGGACGGGGGCCAACGTCCTGACTTTC.

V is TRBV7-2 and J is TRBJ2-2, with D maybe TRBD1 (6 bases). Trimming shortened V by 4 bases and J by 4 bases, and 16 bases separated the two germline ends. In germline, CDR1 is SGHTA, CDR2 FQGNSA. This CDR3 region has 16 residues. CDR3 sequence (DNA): TGTGCCAGCAGCTCCACAGGGCCCACGGGCACCGGGGAGCTGTTTTTT. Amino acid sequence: CASSSTGPTGTGELFF.

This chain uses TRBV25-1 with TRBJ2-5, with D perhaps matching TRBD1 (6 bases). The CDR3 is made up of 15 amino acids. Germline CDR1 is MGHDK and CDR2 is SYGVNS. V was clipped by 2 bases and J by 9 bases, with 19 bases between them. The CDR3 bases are TGTGCCAGCAGTGAAGGGCAGGGGCCTCGGGTGGCCCAGTACTTC. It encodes CASSEGQGPRVAQYF.

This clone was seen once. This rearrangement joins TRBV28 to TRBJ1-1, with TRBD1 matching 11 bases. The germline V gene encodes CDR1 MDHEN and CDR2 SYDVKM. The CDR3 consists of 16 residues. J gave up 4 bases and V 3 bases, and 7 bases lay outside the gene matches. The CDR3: CASSFRTGGSGTEAFF. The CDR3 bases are TGTGCCAGCAGTTTTCGGACAGGGGGCTCGGGCACTGAAGCTTTCTTT.

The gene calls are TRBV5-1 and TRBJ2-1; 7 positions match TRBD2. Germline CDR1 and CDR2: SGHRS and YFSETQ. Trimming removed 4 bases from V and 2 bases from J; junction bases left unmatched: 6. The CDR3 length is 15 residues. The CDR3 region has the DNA TGCGCCAGCAGCCGCCTAGCGGTTACCTACAATGAGCAGTTCTTC. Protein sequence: CASSRLAVTYNEQFF.

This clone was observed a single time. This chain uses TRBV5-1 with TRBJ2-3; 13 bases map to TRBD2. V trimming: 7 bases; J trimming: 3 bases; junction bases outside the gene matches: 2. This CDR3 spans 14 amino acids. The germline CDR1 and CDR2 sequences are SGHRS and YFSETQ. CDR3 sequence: CASVLAGGTDTQYF. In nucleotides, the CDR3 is TGCGCCAGCGTACTAGCGGGAGGGACAGATACGCAGTATTTT.

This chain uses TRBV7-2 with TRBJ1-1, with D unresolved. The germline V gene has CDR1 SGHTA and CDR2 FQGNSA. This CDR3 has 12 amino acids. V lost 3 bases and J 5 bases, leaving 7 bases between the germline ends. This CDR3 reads CASSFGRTEAFF. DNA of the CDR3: TGTGCCAGCAGCTTTGGTCGGACTGAAGCTTTCTTT.

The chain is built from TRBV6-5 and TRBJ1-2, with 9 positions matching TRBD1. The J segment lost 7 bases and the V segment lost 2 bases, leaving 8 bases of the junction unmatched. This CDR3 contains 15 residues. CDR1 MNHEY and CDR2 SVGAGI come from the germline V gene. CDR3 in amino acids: CASSYGTGSPSGYTF. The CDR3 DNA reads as TGTGCCAGCAGTTACGGGACAGGGAGTCCGAGTGGCTACACCTTC.

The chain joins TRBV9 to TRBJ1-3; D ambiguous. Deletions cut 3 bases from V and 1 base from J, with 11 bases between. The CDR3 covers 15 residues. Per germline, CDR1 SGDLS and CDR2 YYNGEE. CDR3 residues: CASSAQVDSGNTIYF. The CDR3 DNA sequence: TGTGCCAGCAGCGCCCAGGTTGATTCTGGAAACACCATATATTTT.

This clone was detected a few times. This CDR3 reads CSGGGTGLTEAFF. The CDR3, as DNA: TGCAGCGGAGGCGGGACAGGTCTCACTGAAGCTTTCTTT. V usage is TRBV29-1 and J usage is TRBJ1-1; 8 positions match TRBD1. CDR3 length equals 13 residues. Germline CDR1 reads SQVTM; CDR2 reads ANQGSEA. Losses at the gene ends were 7 bases for V and 4 bases for J; bases not matched to a gene: 8.

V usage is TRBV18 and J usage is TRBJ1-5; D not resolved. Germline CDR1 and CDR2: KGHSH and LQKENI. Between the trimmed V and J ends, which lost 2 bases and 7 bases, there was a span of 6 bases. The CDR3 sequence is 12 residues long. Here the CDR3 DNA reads TGTGCCAGCTCACCAGGATGGCAGCCCCAGCATTTT. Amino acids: CASSPGWQPQHF.

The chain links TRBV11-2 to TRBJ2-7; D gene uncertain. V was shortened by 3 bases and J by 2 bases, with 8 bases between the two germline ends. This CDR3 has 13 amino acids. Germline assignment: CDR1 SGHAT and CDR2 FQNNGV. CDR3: CASSFTHTYEQYF. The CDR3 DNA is TGTGCCAGCAGCTTCACCCACACCTACGAGCAGTACTTC.

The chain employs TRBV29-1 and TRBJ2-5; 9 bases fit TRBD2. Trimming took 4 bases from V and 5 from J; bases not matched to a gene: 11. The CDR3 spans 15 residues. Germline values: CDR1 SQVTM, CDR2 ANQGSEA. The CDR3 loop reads CSVVPAGGFGETQYF. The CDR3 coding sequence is TGCAGCGTTGTTCCAGCGGGAGGATTCGGGGAGACCCAGTACTTC. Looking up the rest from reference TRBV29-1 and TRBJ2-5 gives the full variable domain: SAVISQKPSRDICQRGTSLTIQCQVDSQVTMMFWYRQQPGQSLTLIATANQGSEATYESGFVIDKFPISRPNLTFSTLTVSNMSPEDSSIYLCSVVPAGGFGETQYFGPGTRLLVL.

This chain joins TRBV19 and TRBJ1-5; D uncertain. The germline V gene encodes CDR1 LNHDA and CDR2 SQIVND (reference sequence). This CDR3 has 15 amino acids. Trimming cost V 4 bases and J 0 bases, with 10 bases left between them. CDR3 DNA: TGTGCCAGTAGTACGCGGCACGATAGCAATCAGCCCCAGCATTTT. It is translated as CASSTRHDSNQPQHF. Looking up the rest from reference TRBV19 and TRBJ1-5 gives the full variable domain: DGGITQSPKYLFRKEGQNVTLSCEQNLNHDAMYWYRQDPGQGLRLIYYSQIVNDFQKGDIAEGYSVSREKKESFPLTVTSAQKNPTAFYLCASSTRHDSNQPQHFGDGTRLSIL.

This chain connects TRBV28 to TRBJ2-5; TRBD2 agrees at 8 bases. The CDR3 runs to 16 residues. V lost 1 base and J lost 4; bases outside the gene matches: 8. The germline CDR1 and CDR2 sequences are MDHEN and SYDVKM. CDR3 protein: CASSLSVAGLRETQYF. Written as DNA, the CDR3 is TGTGCCAGCAGTTTATCAGTAGCGGGACTGAGAGAGACCCAGTACTTC.

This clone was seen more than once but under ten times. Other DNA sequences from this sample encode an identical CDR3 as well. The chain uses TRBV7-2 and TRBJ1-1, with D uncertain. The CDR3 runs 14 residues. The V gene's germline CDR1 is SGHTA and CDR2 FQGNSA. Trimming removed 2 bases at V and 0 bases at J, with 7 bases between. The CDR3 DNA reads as TGTGCCAGCAGCTTATCCAGACTGAACACTGAAGCTTTCTTT. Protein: CASSLSRLNTEAFF.

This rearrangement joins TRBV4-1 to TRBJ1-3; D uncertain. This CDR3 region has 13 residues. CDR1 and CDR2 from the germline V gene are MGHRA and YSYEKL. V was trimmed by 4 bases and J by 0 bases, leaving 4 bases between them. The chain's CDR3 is CASSRLSGNTIYF. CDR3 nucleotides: TGCGCCAGCAGCCGCCTCTCTGGAAACACCATATATTTT.

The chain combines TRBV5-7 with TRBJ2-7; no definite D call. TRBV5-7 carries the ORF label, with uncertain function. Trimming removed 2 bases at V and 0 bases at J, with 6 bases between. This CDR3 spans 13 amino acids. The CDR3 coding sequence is TGTGCCAGCAGCTTTGGGGTCTCCTACGAGCAGTACTTC. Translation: CASSFGVSYEQYF.

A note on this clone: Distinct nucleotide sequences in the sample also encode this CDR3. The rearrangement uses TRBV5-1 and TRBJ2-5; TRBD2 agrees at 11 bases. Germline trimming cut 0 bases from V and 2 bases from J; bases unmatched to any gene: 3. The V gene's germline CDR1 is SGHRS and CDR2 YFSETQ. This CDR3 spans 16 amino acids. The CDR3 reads CASSLAGTSGQETQYF. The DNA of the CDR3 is TGCGCCAGCAGCTTGGCCGGGACTAGCGGACAAGAGACCCAGTACTTC.